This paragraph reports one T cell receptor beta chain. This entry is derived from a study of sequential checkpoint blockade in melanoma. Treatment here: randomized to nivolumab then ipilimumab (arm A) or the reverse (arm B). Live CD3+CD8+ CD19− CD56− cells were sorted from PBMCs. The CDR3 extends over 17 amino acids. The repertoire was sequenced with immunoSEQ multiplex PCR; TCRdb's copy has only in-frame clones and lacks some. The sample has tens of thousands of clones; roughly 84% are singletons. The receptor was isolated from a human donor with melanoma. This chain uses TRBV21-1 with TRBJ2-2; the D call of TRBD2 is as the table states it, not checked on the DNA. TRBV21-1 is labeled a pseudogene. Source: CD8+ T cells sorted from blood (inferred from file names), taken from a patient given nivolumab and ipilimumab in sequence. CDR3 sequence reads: CASSKTLAGVYTGELFF. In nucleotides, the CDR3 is TGTGCCAGCAGCAAAACTCTAGCGGGAGTGTACACCGGGGAGCTGTTTTTT.